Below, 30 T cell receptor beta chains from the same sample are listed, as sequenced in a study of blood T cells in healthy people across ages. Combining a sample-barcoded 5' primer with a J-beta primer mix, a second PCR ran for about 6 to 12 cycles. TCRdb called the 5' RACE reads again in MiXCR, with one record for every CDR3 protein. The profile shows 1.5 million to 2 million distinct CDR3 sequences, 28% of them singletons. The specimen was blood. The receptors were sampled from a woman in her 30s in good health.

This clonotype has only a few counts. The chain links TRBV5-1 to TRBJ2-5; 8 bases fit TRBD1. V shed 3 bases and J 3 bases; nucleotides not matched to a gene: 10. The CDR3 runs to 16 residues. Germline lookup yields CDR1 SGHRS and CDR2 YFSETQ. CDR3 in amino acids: CASSSGRDRSKETQYF. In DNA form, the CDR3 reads TGCGCCAGCAGCTCGGGGCGGGACAGGTCCAAAGAGACCCAGTACTTC.

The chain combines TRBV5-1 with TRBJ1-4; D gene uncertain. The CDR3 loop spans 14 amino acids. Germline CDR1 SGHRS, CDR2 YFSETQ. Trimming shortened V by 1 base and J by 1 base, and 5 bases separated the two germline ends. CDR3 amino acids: CASSLLETNEKLFF. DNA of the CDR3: TGCGCCAGCAGCTTGCTAGAAACTAATGAAAAACTGTTTTTT.

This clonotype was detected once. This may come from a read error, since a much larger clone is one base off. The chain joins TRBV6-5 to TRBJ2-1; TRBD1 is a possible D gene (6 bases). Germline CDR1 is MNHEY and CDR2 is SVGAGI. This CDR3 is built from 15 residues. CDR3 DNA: TGTGTCAGCACCTCCACAGGGATTGGCTACAATGAGCAGTTCTTC. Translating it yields CVSTSTGIGYNEQFF.

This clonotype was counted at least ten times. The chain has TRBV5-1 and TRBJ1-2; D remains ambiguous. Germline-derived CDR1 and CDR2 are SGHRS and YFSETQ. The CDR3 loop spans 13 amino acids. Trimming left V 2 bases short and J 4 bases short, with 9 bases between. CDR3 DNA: TGCGCCAGCAGCTTCGGACGGCGCTATGGCTACACCTTC. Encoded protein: CASSFGRRYGYTF.

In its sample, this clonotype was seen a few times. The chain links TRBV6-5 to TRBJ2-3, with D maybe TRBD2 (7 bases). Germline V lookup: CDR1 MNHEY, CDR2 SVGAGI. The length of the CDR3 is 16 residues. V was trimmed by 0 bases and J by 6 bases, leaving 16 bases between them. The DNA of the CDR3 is TGTGCCAGCAGTTACTCGACATGGGGGGGCCTTGATACGCAGTATTTT. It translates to CASSYSTWGGLDTQYF.

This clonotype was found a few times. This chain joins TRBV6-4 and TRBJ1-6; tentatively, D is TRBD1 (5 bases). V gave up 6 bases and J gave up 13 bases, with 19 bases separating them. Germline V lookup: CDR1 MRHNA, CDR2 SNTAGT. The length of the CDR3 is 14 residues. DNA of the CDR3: TGTGCCAGCAGGTCATGGGACCGCCGAGATCCCCTCCACTTT. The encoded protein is CASRSWDRRDPLHF.

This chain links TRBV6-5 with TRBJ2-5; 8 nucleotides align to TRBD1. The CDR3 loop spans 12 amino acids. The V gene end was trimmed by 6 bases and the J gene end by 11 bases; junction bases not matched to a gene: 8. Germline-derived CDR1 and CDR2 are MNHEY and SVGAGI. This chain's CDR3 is CASRRTGTEQYF. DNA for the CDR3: TGTGCCAGCAGACGGACAGGGACTGAGCAGTACTTC.

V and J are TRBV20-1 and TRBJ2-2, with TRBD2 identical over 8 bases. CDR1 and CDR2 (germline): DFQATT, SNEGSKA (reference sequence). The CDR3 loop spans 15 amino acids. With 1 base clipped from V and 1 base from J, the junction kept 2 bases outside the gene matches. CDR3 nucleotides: TGCAGTGCTAGAGGGCTAGCGGGGAACACCGGGGAGCTGTTTTTT. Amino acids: CSARGLAGNTGELFF.

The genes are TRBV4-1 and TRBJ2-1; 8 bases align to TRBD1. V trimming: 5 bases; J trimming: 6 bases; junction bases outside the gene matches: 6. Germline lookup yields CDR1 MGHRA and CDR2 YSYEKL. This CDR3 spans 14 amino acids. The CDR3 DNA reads TGCGCCAGCAGCTTTTCGGACAGGGTCAATGAGCAGTTCTTC. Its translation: CASSFSDRVNEQFF.

The CDR3 nucleotides read TGCAGTGCTCCTAACAGGGGTTACAATCAGCCCCAGCATTTT. Translation gives CSAPNRGYNQPQHF. J is TRBJ1-5 and V is TRBV20-1; 7 bases match TRBD1. V lost 5 bases, J lost 3 bases, and 7 bases stayed unmatched. This CDR3 comprises 14 residues. From germline, CDR1 is DFQATT and CDR2 SNEGSKA (reference sequence).

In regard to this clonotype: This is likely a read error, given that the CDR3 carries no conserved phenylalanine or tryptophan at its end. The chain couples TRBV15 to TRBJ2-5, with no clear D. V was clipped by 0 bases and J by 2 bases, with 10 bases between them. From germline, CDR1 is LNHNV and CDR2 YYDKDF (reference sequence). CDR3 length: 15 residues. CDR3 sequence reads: CATSRDGNRQETQYL. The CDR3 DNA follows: TGTGCCACCAGCAGAGATGGGAACAGACAAGAGACCCAGTACTTA.

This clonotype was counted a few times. Here the CDR3 DNA reads TGTGCCAGCAGTTACTCGCCCGTGGGGGGGGAGAATGAAAAACTGTTTTTT. Translation gives CASSYSPVGGENEKLFF. The chain couples TRBV6-6 to TRBJ1-4; D may be TRBD1 (5 bases). This CDR3 has 17 residues. Looked up from germline, CDR1 is MNHNY and CDR2 is SVGAGI (reference sequence). V was shortened by 0 bases and J by 5 bases, with 16 bases between the two germline ends.

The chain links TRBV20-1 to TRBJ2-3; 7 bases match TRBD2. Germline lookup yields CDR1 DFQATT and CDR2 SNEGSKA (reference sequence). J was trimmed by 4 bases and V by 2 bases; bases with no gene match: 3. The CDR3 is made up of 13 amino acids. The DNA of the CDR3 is TGCAGTGCTAGAACTAGCGTTTCAGATACGCAGTATTTT. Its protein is CSARTSVSDTQYF.

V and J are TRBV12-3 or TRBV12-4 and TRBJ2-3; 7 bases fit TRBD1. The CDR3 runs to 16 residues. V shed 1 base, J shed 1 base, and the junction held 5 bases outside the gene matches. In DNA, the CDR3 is TGTGCCAGCAGTTTAGATCACGGGACAGGCACAGATACGCAGTATTTT. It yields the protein CASSLDHGTGTDTQYF.

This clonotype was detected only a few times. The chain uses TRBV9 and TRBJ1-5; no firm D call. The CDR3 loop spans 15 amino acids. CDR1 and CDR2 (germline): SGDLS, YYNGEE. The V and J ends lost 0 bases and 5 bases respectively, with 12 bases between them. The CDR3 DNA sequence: TGTGCCAGCAGCGTAGAGGGCAGCTTGTATCAGCCCCAGCATTTT. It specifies CASSVEGSLYQPQHF.

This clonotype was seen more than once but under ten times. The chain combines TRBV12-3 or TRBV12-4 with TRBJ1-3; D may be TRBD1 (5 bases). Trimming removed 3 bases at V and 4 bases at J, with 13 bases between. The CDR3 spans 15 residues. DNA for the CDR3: TGTGCCAGCAGTTTCCCCTCGGGACGCGGAAACACCATATATTTT. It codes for CASSFPSGRGNTIYF.

CDR3 residues: CASSLSGRSYNSPLHF. The DNA for the CDR3 is TGCGCCAGCAGCTTGTCAGGGAGGAGCTATAATTCACCCCTCCACTTT. The rearrangement uses TRBV5-1 and TRBJ1-6, with D possibly being TRBD1 (5 bases). The germline V gene encodes CDR1 SGHRS and CDR2 YFSETQ. The CDR3 runs to 16 residues. Deletions cut 1 base from V and 3 bases from J, with 11 bases between.

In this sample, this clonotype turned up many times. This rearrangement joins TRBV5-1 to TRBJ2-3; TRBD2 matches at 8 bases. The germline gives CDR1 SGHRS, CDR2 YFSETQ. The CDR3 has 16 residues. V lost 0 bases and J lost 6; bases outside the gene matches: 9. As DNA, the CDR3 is TGCGCCAGCAGCTTGGAAGCAGGCGGACTAGCCGATACGCAGTATTTT. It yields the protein CASSLEAGGLADTQYF.

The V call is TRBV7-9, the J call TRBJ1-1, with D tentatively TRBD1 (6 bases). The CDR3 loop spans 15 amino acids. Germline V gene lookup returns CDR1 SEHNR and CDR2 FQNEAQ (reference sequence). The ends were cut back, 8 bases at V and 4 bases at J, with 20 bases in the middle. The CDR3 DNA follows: TGTGCCAGCGAAGAGGGGGGTCAGGTGGGCACTGAAGCTTTCTTT. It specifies CASEEGGQVGTEAFF.

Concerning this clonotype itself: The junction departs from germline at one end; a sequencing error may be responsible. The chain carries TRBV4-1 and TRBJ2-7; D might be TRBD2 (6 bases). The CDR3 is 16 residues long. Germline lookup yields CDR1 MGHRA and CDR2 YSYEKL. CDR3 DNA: TGTGCCAGCAACCAAGCTGGGACTGGGAGCTCCTACGAGCAGTACTTC. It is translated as CASNQAGTGSSYEQYF.

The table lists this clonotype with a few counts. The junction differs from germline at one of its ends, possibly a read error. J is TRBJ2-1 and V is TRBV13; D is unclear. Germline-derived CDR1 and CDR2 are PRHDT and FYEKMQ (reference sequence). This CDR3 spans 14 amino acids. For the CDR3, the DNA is TGTGCCGGCAGCTTGGCGGATTTCTACAATGAGCAGTTCTTC. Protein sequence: CAGSLADFYNEQFF.

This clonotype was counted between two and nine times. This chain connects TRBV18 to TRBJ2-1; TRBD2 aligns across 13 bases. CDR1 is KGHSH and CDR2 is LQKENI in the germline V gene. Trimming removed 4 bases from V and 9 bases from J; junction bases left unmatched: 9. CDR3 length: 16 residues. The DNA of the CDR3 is TGTGCCAGCTCACAACGGACTAGCGGGAGTTTTGGTGAGCAGTTCTTC. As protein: CASSQRTSGSFGEQFF.

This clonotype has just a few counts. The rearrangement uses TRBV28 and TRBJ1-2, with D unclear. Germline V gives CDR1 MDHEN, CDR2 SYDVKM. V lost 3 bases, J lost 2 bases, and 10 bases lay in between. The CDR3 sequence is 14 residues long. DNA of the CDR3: TGTGCCAGCAGTTTTGGGCAGACAAACTATGGCTACACCTTC. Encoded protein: CASSFGQTNYGYTF.

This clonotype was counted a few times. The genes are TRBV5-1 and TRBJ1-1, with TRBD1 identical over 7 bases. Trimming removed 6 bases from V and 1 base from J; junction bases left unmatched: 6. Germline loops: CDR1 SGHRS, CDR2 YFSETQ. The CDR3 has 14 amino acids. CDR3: CASTRTGQNTEAFF. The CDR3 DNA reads TGCGCCAGCACCCGGACAGGACAGAACACTGAAGCTTTCTTT.

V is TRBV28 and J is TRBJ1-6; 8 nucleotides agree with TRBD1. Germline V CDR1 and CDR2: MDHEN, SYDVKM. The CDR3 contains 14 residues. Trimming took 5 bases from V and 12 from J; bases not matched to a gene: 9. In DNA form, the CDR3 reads TGTGCCAGCAGTGTCGGACAGGGCAACCGACCCCTCCACTTT. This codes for CASSVGQGNRPLHF.

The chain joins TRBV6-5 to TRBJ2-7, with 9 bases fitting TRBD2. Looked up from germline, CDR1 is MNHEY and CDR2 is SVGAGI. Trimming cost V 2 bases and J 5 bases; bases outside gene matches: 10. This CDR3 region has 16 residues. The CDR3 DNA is TGTGCCAGCAGTTACCAGGACCTAGCGGGGATAAACGAGCAGTACTTC. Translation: CASSYQDLAGINEQYF.

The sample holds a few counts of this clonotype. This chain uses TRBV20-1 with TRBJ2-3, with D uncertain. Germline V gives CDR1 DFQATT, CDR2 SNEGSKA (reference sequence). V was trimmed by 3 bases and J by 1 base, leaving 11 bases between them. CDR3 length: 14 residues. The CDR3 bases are TGCAGTGCTAGTCGGTCCAGCGGCACAGATACGCAGTATTTT. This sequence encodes CSASRSSGTDTQYF.

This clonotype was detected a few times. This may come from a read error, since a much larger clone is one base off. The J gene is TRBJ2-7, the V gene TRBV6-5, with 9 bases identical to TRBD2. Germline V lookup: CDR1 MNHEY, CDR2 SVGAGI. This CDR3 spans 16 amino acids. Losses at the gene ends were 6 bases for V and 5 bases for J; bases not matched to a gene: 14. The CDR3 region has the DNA TGTGCCAGCAGCCACAGGGGCGGGAGGGCGAAGAACGAGCAGTACTTC. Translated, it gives CASSHRGGRAKNEQYF.

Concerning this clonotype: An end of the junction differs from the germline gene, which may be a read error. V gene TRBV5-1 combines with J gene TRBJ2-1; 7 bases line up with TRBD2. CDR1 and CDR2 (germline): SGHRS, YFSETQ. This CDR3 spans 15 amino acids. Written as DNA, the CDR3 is TGCGCCGGCAGCTTGGACGTCAGCGGGGTTAGCGAGCAGTTCTTC. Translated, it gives CAGSLDVSGVSEQFF.

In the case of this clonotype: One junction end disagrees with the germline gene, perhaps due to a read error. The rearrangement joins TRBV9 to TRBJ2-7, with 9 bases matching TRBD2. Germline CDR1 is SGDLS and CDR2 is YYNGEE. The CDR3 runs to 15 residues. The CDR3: CASSVSSGSSYVQYF. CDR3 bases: TGTGCCAGCAGCGTCAGTAGCGGGAGCTCCTACGTGCAGTACTTC. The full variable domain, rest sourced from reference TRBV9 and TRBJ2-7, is DSGVTQTPKHLITATGQRVTLRCSPRSGDLSVYWYQQSLDQGLQFLIQYYNGEERAKGNILERFSAQQFPDLHSELNLSSLELGDSALYFCASSVSSGSSYVQYFGPGTRLTVT.